This entry describes one T cell receptor beta chain. Time point defined: blood at routine non-recurrence follow-up after resection. Whole RNA came from tumor, nontumor lung or frozen PBMC and was sequenced without being sorted. CDR3 size: 14 residues. Looked up from germline, CDR1 is SNHLY and CDR2 is FYNNEI. Trimming removed 4 bases at V and 7 bases at J, with 13 bases between. The source of the sample is a study of spatial heterogeneity in lung cancer. On the study more broadly: Where present, follow-up PBMC were sequenced a median of around 2 years after resection.

TCRdb called the 5' RACE reads again in MiXCR, with one record for every CDR3 protein. This table holds about 120,000 distinct CDR3 sequences, 10% to 15% found once. V is TRBV2 and J is TRBJ1-4; a possible D gene is TRBD1 (5 bases). The sample was PBMCs, taken at follow-up. This receptor was identified in a male donor with early-stage non-small cell lung cancer. The CDR3 DNA is TGTGCCAGCAGTGGAGGGGCAGGACGTGAAAAACTGTTTTTT. It translates to CASSGGAGREKLFF.